Listed below are T cell receptor beta chains from one sample, sequenced in a study of shared clonotypes between healthy human individuals. The assay was immunoSEQ multiplex PCR, and TCRdb's table has in-frame clones only and misses some. The sample shows approximately 2.1 million clones, more than 80% of them seen only once. Material: naive CD4+ T cells from PBMCs. The receptor source for this set is a man aged 18 to 35 in good health. Some clones in this sample may be carry-over from other donors' samples. CDR3s include the opening cysteine and the closing phenylalanine or tryptophan. Each record gives: J gene, V gene, clone size, D gene, CDR3 protein, CDR3 DNA. D genes are given only for firm matches. Where a row states a size, it is once, few, many or the class of an expanded clone; other rows omit it.

>TRBJ2-7|TRBV6-5|.|TRBD1
CASSPRQGAYEQYF
TGTGCCAGCAGTCCACGACAGGGGGCGTACGAGCAGTACTTC
>TRBJ2-7|TRBV5-6|.|.
CASSLTGLHEQYF
TGTGCCAGCAGCTTAACAGGGCTCCACGAGCAGTACTTC
>TRBJ2-2|TRBV7-2|.|.
CASSNRNTGELFF
TGTGCCAGCAGCAACAGGAACACCGGGGAGCTGTTTTTT
>TRBJ2-1|TRBV28|.|TRBD2
CAGQAGGSYNEQFF
TGTGCCGGGCAAGCGGGAGGGTCCTACAATGAGCAGTTCTTC
>TRBJ2-1|TRBV6-6|.|.
CASSPPRENTEQFF
TGTGCCAGCAGCCCCCCTCGGGAGAATACTGAGCAGTTCTTC
>TRBJ2-1|TRBV7-2|.|.
CASSLLGLVPGNEQFF
TGTGCCAGCAGCCTACTTGGTCTAGTCCCTGGCAATGAGCAGTTCTTC
>TRBJ2-3|TRBV5-4|.|.
CASRVYSADTQYF
TGTGCCAGCAGAGTATATTCCGCAGATACGCAGTATTTT
>TRBJ2-4|TRBV5-4|.|TRBD2
CASSLDGLAGMNIQYF
TGTGCCAGCAGCTTAGACGGACTAGCGGGAATGAACATTCAGTACTTC
>TRBJ1-1|TRBV5-1|.|.
CASSHPENTEAFF
TGCGCCAGCAGCCACCCTGAGAACACTGAAGCTTTCTTT
>TRBJ1-2|TRBV7-9|.|.
CASSFWADNYGYTF
TGTGCCAGCAGCTTTTGGGCGGATAACTATGGCTACACCTTC
>TRBJ2-2|TRBV10-3|once|TRBD2
CAISGGLAGGQNTGELFF
TGTGCCATCAGTGGGGGACTAGCGGGAGGGCAGAACACCGGGGAGCTGTTTTTT
>TRBJ1-4|TRBV5-8|.|.
CASSFILTGRNEKLFF
TGTGCCAGCAGTTTTATTCTGACAGGTCGAAATGAAAAACTGTTTTTT
>TRBJ2-5|TRBV15|.|.
CATSSPRDTGQETQYF
TGTGCCACCAGCAGCCCGAGGGACACTGGACAAGAGACCCAGTACTTC
>TRBJ2-7|TRBV23-1|.|TRBD2
CASSQKNGTRSYEQYF
TGCGCCAGCAGTCAAAAAAACGGGACTAGATCCTACGAGCAGTACTTC
>TRBJ2-3|TRBV10-3|.|.
CAISPSTDTQYF
TGTGCCATCAGCCCGTCCACAGATACGCAGTATTTT
>TRBJ2-1|TRBV13|.|.
CASNRGGRGNEQFF
TGTGCCAGCAACCGGGGCGGAAGGGGTAATGAGCAGTTCTTC
>TRBJ2-2|TRBV7-9|.|.
CASSVVSPGELFF
TGTGCCAGCAGCGTCGTTAGTCCCGGGGAGCTGTTTTTT
>TRBJ1-4|TRBV25-1|.|.
CATSVIDDEKLFF
TGTGCCACCTCCGTAATCGATGATGAAAAACTGTTTTTT
>TRBJ1-1|TRBV4-1|.|TRBD1
CASSHRTGGTEAFF
TGCGCCAGCAGCCACAGGACAGGGGGCACTGAAGCTTTCTTT
>TRBJ2-7|TRBV2|.|TRBD2
CASRPAGRNSEQYF
TGTGCCAGCAGGCCCGCCGGGAGGAATAGCGAGCAGTACTTC
>TRBJ1-1|TRBV27|.|TRBD1
CASSSWDRMNTEAFF
TGTGCCAGCAGTTCCTGGGACAGGATGAACACTGAAGCTTTCTTT
>TRBJ2-3|TRBV13|.|TRBD2
CASSLPTSGTDTQYF
TGTGCCAGCAGCTTGCCGACTAGCGGCACAGATACGCAGTATTTT
>TRBJ1-1|TRBV4-1|.|.
CASSQEWAGLTGTEAFF
TGCGCCAGCAGCCAAGAATGGGCAGGGTTGACGGGCACTGAAGCTTTCTTT
>TRBJ2-3|TRBV6-1|.|.
CASSDVGGRQINSTDTQYF
TGTGCCAGCAGTGATGTAGGAGGAAGACAAATAAACAGCACAGATACGCAGTATTTT
>TRBJ2-1|TRBV15|.|TRBD2
CAVGGRARDEQFF
TGTGCCGTCGGCGGGAGGGCCCGCGATGAGCAGTTCTTC
>TRBJ2-7|TRBV27|.|TRBD1
CASSIQTGGIPYEQYF
TGTGCCAGCAGTATCCAGACAGGGGGCATCCCCTACGAGCAGTACTTC
>TRBJ2-7|TRBV5-1|.|TRBD1
CASSRGGDKYEQYF
TGCGCCAGCAGCCGAGGGGGCGATAAGTACGAGCAGTACTTC
>TRBJ1-5|TRBV18|.|TRBD1
CASSPPGQGGQPQHF
TGTGCCAGCTCACCACCGGGACAGGGGGGCCAGCCCCAGCATTTT
>TRBJ1-2|TRBV7-9|.|.
CASSLGSVAFGDYGYTF
TGTGCCAGCAGCTTAGGGTCTGTCGCGTTCGGTGACTATGGCTACACCTTC
>TRBJ2-7|TRBV9|.|.
CASSATGVGYEQYF
TGTGCCAGCAGCGCCACGGGGGTGGGGTACGAGCAGTACTTC
>TRBJ2-7|TRBV28|.|TRBD1
CASTPGTAGEQYF
TGTGCCAGCACTCCGGGGACAGCAGGGGAGCAGTACTTC
>TRBJ2-3|TRBV5-1|.|TRBD1
CASSRETGAVDTQYF
TGCGCCAGCAGCCGGGAGACAGGGGCGGTAGATACGCAGTATTTT
>TRBJ1-1|TRBV30|.|.
CAWENTEAFF
TGTGCCTGGGAAAACACTGAAGCTTTCTTT
>TRBJ2-7|TRBV27|.|.
CATHPRDTDEQYF
TGTGCAACTCATCCGCGAGACACGGACGAGCAGTACTTC
>TRBJ2-1|TRBV5-1|.|TRBD2
CASSETGTSGNEQFF
TGCGCCAGCAGCGAAACTGGGACTAGCGGGAATGAGCAGTTCTTC
>TRBJ2-1|TRBV5-4|.|.
CASSLVAASSLVEQFF
TGTGCCAGCAGCTTGGTAGCGGCCTCGAGTCTTGTCGAGCAGTTCTTC